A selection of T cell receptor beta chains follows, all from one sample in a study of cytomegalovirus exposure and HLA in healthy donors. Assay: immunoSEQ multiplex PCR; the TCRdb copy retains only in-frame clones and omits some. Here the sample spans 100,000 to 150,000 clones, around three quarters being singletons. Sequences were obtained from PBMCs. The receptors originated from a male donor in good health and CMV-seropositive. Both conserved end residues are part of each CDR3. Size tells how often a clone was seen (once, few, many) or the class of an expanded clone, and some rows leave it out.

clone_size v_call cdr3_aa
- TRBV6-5 CASSRRTGSYEQYF
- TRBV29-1 CSADRSNTEAFF
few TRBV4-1 CASSQSRQGDIIGELFF
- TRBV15 CATSRERDEQYF
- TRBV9 CASSVGAAGGPSEQFF
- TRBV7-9 CSSSTDSDAGNTIYF
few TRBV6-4 CASSEGGADTDTQYF
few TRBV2 CASSGSTSGETQYF
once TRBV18 CASSETGDRAFF
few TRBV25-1 CASSVVANTEAFF
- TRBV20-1 CSASYVTQYF
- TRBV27 CASSWTSGRIHGELFF
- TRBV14 CASSPWGAVEAFF
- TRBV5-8 CASSLAGLSSGNTIYF
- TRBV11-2 CASSPMAGSLSYEQYF
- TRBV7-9 CASSAATGDRSKEQYF
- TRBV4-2 CASSQGTGKDTEAFF
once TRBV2 CASSEPRDTDTQYF
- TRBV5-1 CASNLGTSVSTDTQYF
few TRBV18 CASSREENQPQHF
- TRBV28 CASSFYAQGRPNNEQFF
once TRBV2 CASSGDRGYEQYF
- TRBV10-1 CASSEKGTSGEKNIQYF
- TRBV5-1 CASSELQGYGYTF
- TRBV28 CASSLSGLARYNEQFF
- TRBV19 CASSWTERPSYGYTF
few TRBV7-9 CASSPLDSNNEQFF
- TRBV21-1 CASRGEGASGANVLTF
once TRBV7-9 CSSSSTGVYGYTF
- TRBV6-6 CASSAGVAAPTDTQYF
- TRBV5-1 CASSLVLAGGQNIQYF
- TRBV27 CASSPIQPSGNTIYF
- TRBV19 CASSTLFERTEAFF
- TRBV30 CAWIMEGPSSYNEQFF
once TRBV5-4 CASSLEGSRGRQETQYF
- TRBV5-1 CASSLEDRVREQYF
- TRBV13 CASSLAVAELRDTQYF
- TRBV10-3 CAIQQGLEGYTF
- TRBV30 CAWSVPGHPDSSPLHF
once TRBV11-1 CASSLGLAGGHGDTQYF
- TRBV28 CASTWTENSPLHF